This TCR beta chain was retrieved from a study of blood T cell repertoires in COVID-19. Study-wide background: The origin of the acute and convalescent COVID-19 samples was the United States, Italy and Spain. T cells, B-cell-depleted T cells, or PBMCs provided the cDNA or gDNA that served as material.

CDR1 is SGHTA and CDR2 is FQGNSA in the germline V gene. The CDR3 sequence is 13 residues long. Deletions cut 6 bases from V and 6 bases from J, with 14 bases between. Original processing notes: Researchers report that nucleated cell counts were estimated from reference gene primer amplification. The table came from immunoSEQ multiplex PCR; TCRdb's copy has only in-frame clones and leaves some out. The V and J calls and clone size are taken from that table; D and trimming were inferred from the DNA. Among some 43,000 clones listed, roughly 86% were seen once. The chain employs TRBV7-2 and TRBJ1-1; a weak D match, TRBD1 (5 bases). The receptor was derived from a man between 60 and 70 years old with active COVID-19. Input material: peripheral blood. Here the CDR3 reads CASSQGQYAEAFF. Written as DNA, the CDR3 is TGTGCCAGCAGTCAGGGTCAGTACGCTGAAGCTTTCTTT.